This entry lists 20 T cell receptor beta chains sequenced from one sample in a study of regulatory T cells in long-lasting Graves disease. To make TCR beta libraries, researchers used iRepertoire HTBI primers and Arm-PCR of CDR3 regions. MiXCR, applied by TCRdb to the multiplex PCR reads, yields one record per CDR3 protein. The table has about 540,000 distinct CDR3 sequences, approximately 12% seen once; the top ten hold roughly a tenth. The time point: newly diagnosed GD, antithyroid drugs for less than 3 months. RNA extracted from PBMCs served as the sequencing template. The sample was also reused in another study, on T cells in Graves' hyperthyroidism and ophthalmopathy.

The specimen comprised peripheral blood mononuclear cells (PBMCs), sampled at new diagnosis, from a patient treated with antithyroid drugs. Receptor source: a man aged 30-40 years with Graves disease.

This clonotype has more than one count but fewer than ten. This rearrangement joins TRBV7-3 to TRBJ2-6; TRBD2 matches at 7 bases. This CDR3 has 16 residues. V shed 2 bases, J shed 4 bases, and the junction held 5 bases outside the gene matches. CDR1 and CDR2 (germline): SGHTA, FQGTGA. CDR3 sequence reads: CASSLSSGTGANVLTF. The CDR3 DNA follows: TGTGCCAGCAGCTTATCCAGCGGGACCGGGGCCAACGTCCTGACTTTC.

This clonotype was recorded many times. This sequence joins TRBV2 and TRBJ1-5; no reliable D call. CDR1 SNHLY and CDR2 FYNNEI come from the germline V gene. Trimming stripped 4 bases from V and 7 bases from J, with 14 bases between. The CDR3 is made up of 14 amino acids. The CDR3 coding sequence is TGTGCCAGCAGTGGTAGTACGGCGGGGCAGCCCCAGCATTTT. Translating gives CASSGSTAGQPQHF.

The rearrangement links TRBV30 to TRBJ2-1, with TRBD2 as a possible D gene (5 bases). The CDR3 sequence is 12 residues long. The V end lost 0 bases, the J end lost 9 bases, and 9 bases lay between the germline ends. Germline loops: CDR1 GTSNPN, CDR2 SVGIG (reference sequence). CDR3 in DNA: TGTGCCTGGAGTGTAGCGGTTGGTGAGCAGTTCTTC. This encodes CAWSVAVGEQFF.

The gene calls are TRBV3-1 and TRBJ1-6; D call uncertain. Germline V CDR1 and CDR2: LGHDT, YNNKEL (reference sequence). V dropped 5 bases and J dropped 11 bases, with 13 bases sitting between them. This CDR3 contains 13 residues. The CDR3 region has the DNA TGTGCCAGCAGCGCCAAATTTGGGGCACCCCTCCACTTT. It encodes CASSAKFGAPLHF.

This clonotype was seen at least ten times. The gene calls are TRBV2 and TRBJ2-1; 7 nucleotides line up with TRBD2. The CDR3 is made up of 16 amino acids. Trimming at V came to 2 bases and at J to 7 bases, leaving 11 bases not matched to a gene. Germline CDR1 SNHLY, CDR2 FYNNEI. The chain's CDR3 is CASSEQEREGRNEQFF. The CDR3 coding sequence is TGTGCCAGCAGTGAACAGGAGCGGGAAGGGCGGAATGAGCAGTTCTTC.

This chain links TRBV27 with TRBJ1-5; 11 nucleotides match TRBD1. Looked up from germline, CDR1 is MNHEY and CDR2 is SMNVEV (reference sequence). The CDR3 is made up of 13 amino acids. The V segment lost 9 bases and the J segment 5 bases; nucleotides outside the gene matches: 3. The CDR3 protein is CASGTGGHQPQHF. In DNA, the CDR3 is TGTGCCAGTGGGACAGGGGGGCATCAGCCCCAGCATTTT.

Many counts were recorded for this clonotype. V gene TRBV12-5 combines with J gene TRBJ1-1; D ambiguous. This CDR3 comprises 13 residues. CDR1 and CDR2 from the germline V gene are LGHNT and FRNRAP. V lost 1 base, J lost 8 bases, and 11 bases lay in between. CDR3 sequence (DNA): TGTGCTAGTGGTTTGGGTCAAAGGACCGAAGCTTTCTTT. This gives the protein CASGLGQRTEAFF.

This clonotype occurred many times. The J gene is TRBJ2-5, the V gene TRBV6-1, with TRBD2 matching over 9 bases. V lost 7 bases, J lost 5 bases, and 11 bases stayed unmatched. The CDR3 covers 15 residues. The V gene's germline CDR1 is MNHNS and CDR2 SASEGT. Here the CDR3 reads CASMTGLAGTETQYF. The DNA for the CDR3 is TGTGCCAGCATGACGGGACTAGCCGGGACCGAGACCCAGTACTTC.

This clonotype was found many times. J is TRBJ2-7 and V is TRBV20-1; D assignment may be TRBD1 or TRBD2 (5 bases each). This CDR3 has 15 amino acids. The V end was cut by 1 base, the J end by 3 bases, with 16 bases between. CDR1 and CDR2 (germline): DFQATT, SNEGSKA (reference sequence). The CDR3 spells CSARAPVGTSYEQYF. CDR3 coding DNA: TGCAGTGCTAGAGCCCCTGTCGGGACGAGCTACGAGCAGTACTTC.

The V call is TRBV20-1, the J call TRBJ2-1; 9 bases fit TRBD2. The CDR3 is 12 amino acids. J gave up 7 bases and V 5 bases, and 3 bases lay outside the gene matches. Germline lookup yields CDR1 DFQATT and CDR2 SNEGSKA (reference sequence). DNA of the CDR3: TGCAGTGCTTCAGCGGGAGGAAATGAGCAGTTCTTC. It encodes CSASAGGNEQFF.

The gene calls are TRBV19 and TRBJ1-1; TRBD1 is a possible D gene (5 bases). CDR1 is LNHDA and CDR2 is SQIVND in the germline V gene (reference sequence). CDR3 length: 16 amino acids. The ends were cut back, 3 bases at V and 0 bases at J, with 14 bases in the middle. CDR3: CASSIAARVLNTEAFF. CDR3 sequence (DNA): TGTGCCAGTAGTATCGCCGCCAGGGTTCTGAACACTGAAGCTTTCTTT.

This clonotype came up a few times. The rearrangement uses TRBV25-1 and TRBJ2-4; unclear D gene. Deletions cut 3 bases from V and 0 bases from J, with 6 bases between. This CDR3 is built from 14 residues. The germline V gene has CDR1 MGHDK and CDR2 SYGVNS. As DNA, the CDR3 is TGTGCCAGCAGTGACGGACGAGCCAAAAACATTCAGTACTTC. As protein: CASSDGRAKNIQYF. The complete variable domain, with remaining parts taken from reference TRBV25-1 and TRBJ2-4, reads EADIYQTPRYLVIGTGKKITLECSQTMGHDKMYWYQQDPGMELHLIHYSYGVNSTEKGDLSSESTVSRIRTEHFPLTLESARPSHTSQYLCASSDGRAKNIQYFGAGTRLSVL.

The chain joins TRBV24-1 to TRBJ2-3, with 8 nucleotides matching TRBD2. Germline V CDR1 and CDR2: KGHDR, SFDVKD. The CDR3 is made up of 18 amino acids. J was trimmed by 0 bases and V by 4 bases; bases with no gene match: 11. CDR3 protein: CATSDETLAGTSTDTQYF. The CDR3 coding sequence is TGTGCCACCAGTGACGAAACCTTAGCGGGAACTAGCACAGATACGCAGTATTTT.

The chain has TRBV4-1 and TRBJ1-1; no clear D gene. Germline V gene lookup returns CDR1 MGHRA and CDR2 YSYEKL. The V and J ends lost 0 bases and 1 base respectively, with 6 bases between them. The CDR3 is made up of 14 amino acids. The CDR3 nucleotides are TGCGCCAGCAGCCAAGAATGGCAGAACACTGAAGCTTTCTTT. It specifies CASSQEWQNTEAFF.

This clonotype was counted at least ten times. CDR3 in amino acids: CASRSEVYGYTF. In DNA form, the CDR3 reads TGTGCCAGCAGATCGGAGGTCTATGGCTACACCTTC. V and J are TRBV6-1 and TRBJ1-2, with D hard to call. CDR1 is MNHNS and CDR2 is SASEGT in the germline V gene. This CDR3 contains 12 residues. V gave up 6 bases and J gave up 4 bases, with 9 bases separating them.

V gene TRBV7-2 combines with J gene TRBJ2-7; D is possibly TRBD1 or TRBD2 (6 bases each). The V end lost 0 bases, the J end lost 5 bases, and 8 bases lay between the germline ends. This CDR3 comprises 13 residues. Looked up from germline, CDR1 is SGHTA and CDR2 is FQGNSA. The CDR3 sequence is CASSLAGGNEQYF. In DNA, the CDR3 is TGTGCCAGCAGCTTAGCCGGGGGCAACGAGCAGTACTTC. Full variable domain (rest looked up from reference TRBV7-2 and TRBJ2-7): GAGVSQSPSNKVTEKGKDVELRCDPISGHTALYWYRQSLGQGLEFLIYFQGNSAPDKSGLPSDRFSAERTGGSVSTLTIQRTQQEDSAVYLCASSLAGGNEQYFGPGTRLTVT.

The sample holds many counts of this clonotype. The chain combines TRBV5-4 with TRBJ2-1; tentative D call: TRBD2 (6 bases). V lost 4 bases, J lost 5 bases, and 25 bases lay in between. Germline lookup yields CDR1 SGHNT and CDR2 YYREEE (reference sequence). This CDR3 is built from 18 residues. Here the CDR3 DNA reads TGTGCCAGCAGCAGGTCAGGTCCCCACGGGCTAGCGAACAATGAGCAGTTCTTC. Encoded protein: CASSRSGPHGLANNEQFF.

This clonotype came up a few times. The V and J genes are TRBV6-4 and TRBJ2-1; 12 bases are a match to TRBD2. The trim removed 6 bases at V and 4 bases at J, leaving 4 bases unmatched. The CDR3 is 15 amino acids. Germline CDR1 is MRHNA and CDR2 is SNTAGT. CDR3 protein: CASSHLAGGYNEQFF. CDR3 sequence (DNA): TGTGCCAGCAGCCACCTAGCGGGAGGGTACAATGAGCAGTTCTTC.

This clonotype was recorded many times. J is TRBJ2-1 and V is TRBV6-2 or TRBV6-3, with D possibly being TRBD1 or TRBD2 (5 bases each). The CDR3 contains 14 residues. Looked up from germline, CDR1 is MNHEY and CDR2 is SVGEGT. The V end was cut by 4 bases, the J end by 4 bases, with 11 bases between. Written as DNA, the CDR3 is TGTGCCAGCAGTTGGGGACCGTCTTACAATGAGCAGTTCTTC. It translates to CASSWGPSYNEQFF.

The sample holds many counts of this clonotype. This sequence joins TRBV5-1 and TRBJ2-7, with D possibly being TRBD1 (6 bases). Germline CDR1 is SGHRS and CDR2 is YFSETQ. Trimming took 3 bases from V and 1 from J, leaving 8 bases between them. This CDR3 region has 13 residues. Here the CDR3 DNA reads TGCGCCAGCAGCTCAGGGGAATCCTACGAGCAGTACTTC. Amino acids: CASSSGESYEQYF.